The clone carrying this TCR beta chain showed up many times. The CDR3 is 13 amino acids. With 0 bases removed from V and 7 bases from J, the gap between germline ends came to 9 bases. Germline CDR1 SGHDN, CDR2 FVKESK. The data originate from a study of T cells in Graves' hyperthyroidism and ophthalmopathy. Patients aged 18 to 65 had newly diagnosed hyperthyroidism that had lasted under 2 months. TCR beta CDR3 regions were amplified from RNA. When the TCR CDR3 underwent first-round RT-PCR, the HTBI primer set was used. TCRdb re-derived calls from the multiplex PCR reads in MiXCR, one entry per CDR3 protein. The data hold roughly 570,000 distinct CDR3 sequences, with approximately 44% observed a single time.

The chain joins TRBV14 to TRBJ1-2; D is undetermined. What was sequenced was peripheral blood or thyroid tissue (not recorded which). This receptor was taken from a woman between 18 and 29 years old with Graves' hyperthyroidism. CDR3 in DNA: TGTGCCAGCAGCCAAGATTATGGGCTTGGCTACACCTTC. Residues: CASSQDYGLGYTF.